One and the same sample provided the 2 T cell receptor beta chains below, sequenced in a study of cytomegalovirus exposure and HLA in healthy donors. 13 Jbeta primers and 60 Vbeta primers were used for the PCR. The table came from immunoSEQ multiplex PCR; TCRdb's copy has only in-frame clones and leaves some out. The sample contains 110,000 to 150,000 clones, roughly 80% of which appear only once. What was sequenced was PBMCs. These receptors all come from a male donor in good health and CMV-seronegative.

The V call is TRBV19, the J call TRBJ2-7, with 14 nucleotides matching TRBD2. The CDR3 loop spans 15 amino acids. The germline gives CDR1 LNHDA, CDR2 SQIVND (reference sequence). The J segment lost 3 bases and the V segment lost 5 bases, leaving 3 bases of the junction unmatched. CDR3 coding DNA: TGTGCCAGTAGTCCCGGGACTAGCGGGAGCTACGAGCAGTACTTC. Translation gives CASSPGTSGSYEQYF.

V is TRBV12-5 and J is TRBJ1-1, with TRBD1 as a possible D gene (5 bases). Per germline, CDR1 LGHNT and CDR2 FRNRAP. Deletions cut 0 bases from V and 1 base from J, with 18 bases between. The CDR3 extends over 18 amino acids. The CDR3 DNA reads as TGTGCTAGTGGTTTGGTACCGTACGCAGGGCTCGGGAACACTGAAGCTTTCTTT. Translated: CASGLVPYAGLGNTEAFF.